Following are 19 T cell receptor beta chains from one sample sequenced in a study of CD8 T cells in Susac syndrome. With random hexamers, roughly 0.45 to 1 ug RNA was reverse transcribed. TCRdb reprocessed the immunoSEQ multiplex PCR reads via MiXCR and lists one record per CDR3 protein. Of 100,000 to 150,000 distinct CDR3 sequences in the sample, roughly 95% were seen once. Sequencing was carried out using CD4+ T cells from PBMCs. These receptors all come from a human donor with Susac syndrome.

The chain combines TRBV7-2 with TRBJ1-1, with D unclear. The CDR3 sequence is 11 residues long. Trimming stripped 5 bases from V and 10 bases from J, with 11 bases between. Germline values: CDR1 SGHTA, CDR2 FQGNSA. CDR3 protein: CASSLDPLAFF. The CDR3 DNA is TGTGCCAGCAGCCTTGACCCATTAGCTTTCTTT.

This clonotype was seen just once. The J gene is TRBJ2-5, the V gene TRBV19; D remains unclear. Per the germline V gene, CDR1 is LNHDA and CDR2 is SQIVND (reference sequence). This CDR3 spans 13 amino acids. Trimming left V 3 bases short and J 3 bases short, with 8 bases between. The CDR3 sequence is CASSITREETQYF. DNA for the CDR3: TGTGCCAGTAGTATCACCCGGGAAGAGACCCAGTACTTC.

V gene TRBV20-1 combines with J gene TRBJ2-7; no reliable D call. The CDR3 loop spans 11 amino acids. Between the trimmed V and J ends, which lost 5 bases and 2 bases, there was a span of 7 bases. Germline V CDR1 and CDR2: DFQATT, SNEGSKA (reference sequence). The CDR3 sequence: CSASSTYEQYF. The CDR3 DNA sequence: TGCAGTGCTTCCAGTACCTACGAGCAGTACTTC.

The chain recombines TRBV3-1 with TRBJ2-7, with D perhaps matching TRBD1 or TRBD2 (5 bases each). The CDR3 consists of 17 residues. Germline V lookup: CDR1 LGHDT, CDR2 YNNKEL (reference sequence). Trimming removed 4 bases from V and 2 bases from J, with 21 bases in between. The DNA for the CDR3 is TGTGCCAGCAGCCCGAACCCCGGGACCGCCTATACCTACGAGCAGTACTTC. Translation gives CASSPNPGTAYTYEQYF.

V and J are TRBV27 and TRBJ2-3, with TRBD2 identical over 8 bases. The CDR3 runs 15 residues. The junction had 6 bases not matched to a gene; V was cut back by 5 bases and J by 2 bases. Germline values: CDR1 MNHEY, CDR2 SMNVEV (reference sequence). This CDR3 is CASSPKTSVTDTQYF. For the CDR3, the DNA is TGTGCCAGCAGTCCCAAGACTAGCGTCACAGATACGCAGTATTTT.

The CDR3 DNA reads TGTGCCAGCAGCTCCCCGGGGTACACTTCTGGAAACACCATATATTTT. Its protein is CASSSPGYTSGNTIYF. J is TRBJ1-3 and V is TRBV7-2; no firm D call. The CDR3 contains 16 residues. Germline V gene lookup returns CDR1 SGHTA and CDR2 FQGNSA. Trimming stripped 4 bases from V and 1 base from J, with 14 bases between. The full variable domain, completed using reference TRBV7-2 and TRBJ1-3, is GAGVSQSPSNKVTEKGKDVELRCDPISGHTALYWYRQSLGQGLEFLIYFQGNSAPDKSGLPSDRFSAERTGGSVSTLTIQRTQQEDSAVYLCASSSPGYTSGNTIYFGEGSWLTVV.

This clonotype showed up just a few times. This chain links TRBV12-3 or TRBV12-4 with TRBJ1-1; D gene unclear. There are 13 residues in the CDR3. V was shortened by 3 bases and J by 4 bases, with 9 bases between the two germline ends. The CDR3 DNA follows: TGTGCCAGCAGTTTTAGGGAGGGCACTGAAGCTTTCTTT. It is translated as CASSFREGTEAFF.

The chain uses TRBV5-1 and TRBJ2-1; D perhaps matches TRBD1 (5 bases). Trimming pared 2 bases from V and 6 bases from J, leaving 9 bases between. CDR1 and CDR2 from the germline V gene are SGHRS and YFSETQ. The CDR3 extends over 13 amino acids. CDR3: CASSFETANEQFF. The CDR3 bases are TGCGCCAGCAGCTTCGAGACAGCCAATGAGCAGTTCTTC.

V and J are TRBV29-1 and TRBJ2-2; no reliable D call. Trimming removed 5 bases at V and 4 bases at J, with 11 bases between. The V gene's germline CDR1 is SQVTM and CDR2 ANQGSEA. There are 13 residues in the CDR3. The CDR3 DNA reads TGCAGCGTTAAAGGACGATTCACCGGGGAGCTGTTTTTT. Translated: CSVKGRFTGELFF.

The CDR3 DNA reads as TGTGCCAGCTCACCACCGTTTCCCCAAGAGACCCAGTACTTC. The encoded protein is CASSPPFPQETQYF. The chain employs TRBV18 and TRBJ2-5, with D uncertain. This CDR3 region has 14 residues. Germline V CDR1 and CDR2: KGHSH, LQKENI. Trimming removed 0 bases from V and 1 base from J, with 6 bases in between.

In DNA form, the CDR3 reads TGTGCCTGGAGTGTACCGTCCGGGGTTAGAGAGACCCAGTACTTC. It specifies CAWSVPSGVRETQYF. The gene calls are TRBV30 and TRBJ2-5; weak D call: TRBD2 (5 bases). CDR1 GTSNPN and CDR2 SVGIG come from the germline V gene (reference sequence). The V gene lost 0 bases and the J gene lost 4 bases, with 15 bases spanning the gap. The CDR3 extends over 15 amino acids.

The chain employs TRBV19 and TRBJ2-6; D remains ambiguous. The CDR3 is made up of 13 amino acids. Between the trimmed V and J ends, which lost 3 bases and 1 base, there was a span of 1 base. Germline V gene sequence: CDR1 LNHDA, CDR2 SQIVND (reference sequence). As DNA, the CDR3 is TGTGCCAGTAGTATGTCTGGGGCCAACGTCCTGACTTTC. Protein: CASSMSGANVLTF.

This rearrangement joins TRBV5-1 to TRBJ2-5; D possibly corresponds to TRBD2 (6 bases). V dropped 4 bases and J dropped 5 bases, with 12 bases sitting between them. The CDR3 totals 13 residues. Germline CDR1 and CDR2: SGHRS and YFSETQ. In nucleotides, the CDR3 is TGCGCCAGCAGCCCGACTAGTTTCGAGACCCAGTACTTC. It translates to CASSPTSFETQYF.

The chain recombines TRBV28 with TRBJ1-1, with D tentatively TRBD1 (5 bases). The CDR3 is made up of 12 amino acids. Germline lookup yields CDR1 MDHEN and CDR2 SYDVKM. The V gene lost 7 bases and the J gene lost 5 bases, with 11 bases spanning the gap. Here the CDR3 DNA reads TGTGCCAGCACCTCCTGGGGGACTGAAGCTTTCTTT. Translating it yields CASTSWGTEAFF.

V and J are TRBV30 and TRBJ1-1; D not resolved. The germline V gene has CDR1 GTSNPN and CDR2 SVGIG (reference sequence). Trimming took off 3 bases at V and 1 base at J, with 9 bases between the two ends. The CDR3 totals 13 residues. The CDR3 DNA reads TGTGCCTGGAGGCAGAGAAAGAACACTGAAGCTTTCTTT. Its translation is CAWRQRKNTEAFF.

The chain recombines TRBV4-3 with TRBJ1-3; tentative D call: TRBD1 (5 bases). The germline gives CDR1 LGHNA, CDR2 YSLEER. V was clipped by 0 bases and J by 3 bases, with 12 bases between them. The length of the CDR3 is 16 residues. In DNA, the CDR3 is TGCGCCAGCAGCCAAGATCATGGGACTAATGGAAACACCATATATTTT. It codes for CASSQDHGTNGNTIYF.

This clonotype was observed a few times. The chain has TRBV7-2 and TRBJ2-1; TRBD2 aligns across 12 bases. This CDR3 has 15 amino acids. Per germline, CDR1 SGHTA and CDR2 FQGNSA. With 1 base clipped from V and 6 bases from J, the junction kept 1 base outside the gene matches. CDR3 sequence: CASSLGLAGVNEQFF. The CDR3 DNA reads as TGTGCCAGCAGCTTAGGACTAGCGGGAGTCAATGAGCAGTTCTTC.

The chain carries TRBV20-1 and TRBJ2-7; D unclear. The CDR3 has 12 residues. Germline V gives CDR1 DFQATT, CDR2 SNEGSKA (reference sequence). The germline V and J ends were trimmed by 8 bases and 3 bases, with 14 bases remaining between them. The chain's CDR3 is CSLGPGLYEQYF. The DNA of the CDR3 is TGCAGTTTAGGGCCTGGCCTCTACGAGCAGTACTTC.

The chain couples TRBV30 to TRBJ1-1; D may be TRBD1 (6 bases). CDR1 and CDR2 from the germline V gene are GTSNPN and SVGIG (reference sequence). The CDR3 spans 11 residues. The V gene lost 2 bases and the J gene lost 10 bases, with 11 bases spanning the gap. The CDR3 loop is CAWSLGGRAFF. The DNA for the CDR3 is TGTGCCTGGAGTCTAGGGGGGCGAGCTTTCTTT.